This T cell receptor (beta chain) derives from a study of immune evolution from preneoplasia to lung adenocarcinoma. This table comes from immunoSEQ multiplex PCR, and its TCRdb copy is limited to in-frame clones, with some not included. The profile shows around 3,600 clones, approximately 80% of them singletons. Germline V gives CDR1 MGHDK, CDR2 SYGVNS. V trimming: 6 bases; J trimming: 3 bases; junction bases outside the gene matches: 2. The CDR3 has 12 amino acids. In this sample, this clone turned up a few times. Its specificity is not known. Study-wide results and caveats: From normal lung to invasive adenocarcinoma, top clone frequencies appeared to decrease. Later-stage lesions seemingly showed higher T cell density and diversity than normal lung.

The receptor comes from a person aged 70 to 85 with lung adenocarcinoma. V gene TRBV25-1 combines with J gene TRBJ2-7, with 7 nucleotides matching TRBD2. Source material: FFPE minimally invasive lung adenocarcinoma tissue. The CDR3: CASRGGDYEQYF. DNA for the CDR3: TGTGCCAGCAGGGGGGGGGACTACGAGCAGTACTTC.